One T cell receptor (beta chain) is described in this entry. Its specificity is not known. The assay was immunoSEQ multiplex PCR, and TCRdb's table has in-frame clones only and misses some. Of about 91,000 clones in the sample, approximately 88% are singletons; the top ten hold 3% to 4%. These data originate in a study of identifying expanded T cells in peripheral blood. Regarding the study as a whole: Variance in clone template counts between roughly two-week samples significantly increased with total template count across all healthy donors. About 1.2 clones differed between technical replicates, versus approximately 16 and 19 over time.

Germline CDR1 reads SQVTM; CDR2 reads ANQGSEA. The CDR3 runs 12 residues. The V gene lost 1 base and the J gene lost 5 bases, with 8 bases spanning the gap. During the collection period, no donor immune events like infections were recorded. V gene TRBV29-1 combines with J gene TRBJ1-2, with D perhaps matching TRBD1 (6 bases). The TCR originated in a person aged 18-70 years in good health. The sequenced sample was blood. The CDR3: CSVEGTAYGYTF. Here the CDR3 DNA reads TGCAGCGTTGAAGGGACAGCTTATGGCTACACCTTC.